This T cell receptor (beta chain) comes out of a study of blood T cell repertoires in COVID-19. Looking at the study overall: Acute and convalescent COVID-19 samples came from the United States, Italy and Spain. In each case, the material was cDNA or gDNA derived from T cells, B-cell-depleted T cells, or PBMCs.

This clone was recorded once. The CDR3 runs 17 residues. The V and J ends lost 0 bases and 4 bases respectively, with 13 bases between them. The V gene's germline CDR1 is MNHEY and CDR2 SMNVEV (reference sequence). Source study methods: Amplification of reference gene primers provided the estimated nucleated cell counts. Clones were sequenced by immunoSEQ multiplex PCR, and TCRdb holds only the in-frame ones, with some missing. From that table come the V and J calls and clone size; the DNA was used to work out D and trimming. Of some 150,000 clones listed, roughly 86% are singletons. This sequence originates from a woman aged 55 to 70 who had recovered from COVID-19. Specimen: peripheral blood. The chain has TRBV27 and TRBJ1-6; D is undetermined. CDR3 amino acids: CASSLSRQISYNSPLHF. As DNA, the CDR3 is TGTGCCAGCAGTTTATCGCGGCAGATAAGTTATAATTCACCCCTCCACTTT.